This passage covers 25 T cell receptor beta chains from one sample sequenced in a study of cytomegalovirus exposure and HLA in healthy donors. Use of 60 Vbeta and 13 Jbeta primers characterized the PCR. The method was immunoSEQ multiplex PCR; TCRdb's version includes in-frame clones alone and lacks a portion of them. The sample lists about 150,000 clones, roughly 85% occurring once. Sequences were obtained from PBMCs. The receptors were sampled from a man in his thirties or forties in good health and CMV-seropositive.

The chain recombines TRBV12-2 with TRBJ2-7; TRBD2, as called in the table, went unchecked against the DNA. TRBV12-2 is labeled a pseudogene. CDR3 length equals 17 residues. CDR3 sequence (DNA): TGTGCAAGTCGCTTAAACGGGGAAAGACTAGCTAGCTACGAGCAGTACGTC. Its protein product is CASRLNGERLASYEQYV.

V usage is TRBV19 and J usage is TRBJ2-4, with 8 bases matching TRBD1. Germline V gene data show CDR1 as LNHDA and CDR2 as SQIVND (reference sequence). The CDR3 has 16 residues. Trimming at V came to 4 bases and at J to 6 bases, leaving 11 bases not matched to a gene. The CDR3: CASSSRTGKKGNIQYF. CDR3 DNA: TGTGCCAGTAGTAGCCGGACAGGGAAGAAGGGAAACATTCAGTACTTC. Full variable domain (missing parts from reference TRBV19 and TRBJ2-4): DGGITQSPKYLFRKEGQNVTLSCEQNLNHDAMYWYRQDPGQGLRLIYYSQIVNDFQKGDIAEGYSVSREKKESFPLTVTSAQKNPTAFYLCASSSRTGKKGNIQYFGAGTRLSVL.

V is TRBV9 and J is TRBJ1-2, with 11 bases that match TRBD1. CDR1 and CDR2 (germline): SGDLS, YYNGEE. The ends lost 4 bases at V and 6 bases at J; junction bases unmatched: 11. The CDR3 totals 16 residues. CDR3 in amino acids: CASSPWTGGAVNGYTF. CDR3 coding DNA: TGTGCCAGCAGCCCGTGGACAGGGGGCGCGGTTAATGGCTACACCTTC.

The CDR3 reads CASRDFVNTGELFF. DNA of the CDR3: TGTGCCAGCCGGGACTTCGTGAACACCGGGGAGCTGTTTTTT. The V call is TRBV14, the J call TRBJ2-2; D may be TRBD2 (6 bases). The CDR3 sequence is 14 residues long. V lost 8 bases to trimming and J lost 1 base, with 11 bases between them. Germline lookup yields CDR1 SGHDN and CDR2 FVKESK. Using reference TRBV14 and TRBJ2-2 for the parts outside the CDR3, the full variable domain is EAGVTQFPSHSVIEKGQTVTLRCDPISGHDNLYWYRRVMGKEIKFLLHFVKESKQDESGMPNNRFLAERTGGTYSTLKVQPAELEDSGVYFCASRDFVNTGELFFGEGSRLTVL.

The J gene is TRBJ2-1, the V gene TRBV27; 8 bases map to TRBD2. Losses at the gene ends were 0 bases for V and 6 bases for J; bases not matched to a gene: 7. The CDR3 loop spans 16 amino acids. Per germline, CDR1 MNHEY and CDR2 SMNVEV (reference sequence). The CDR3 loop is CASSLSIGTSFNEQFF. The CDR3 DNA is TGTGCCAGCAGTTTATCGATAGGGACTAGTTTCAATGAGCAGTTCTTC.

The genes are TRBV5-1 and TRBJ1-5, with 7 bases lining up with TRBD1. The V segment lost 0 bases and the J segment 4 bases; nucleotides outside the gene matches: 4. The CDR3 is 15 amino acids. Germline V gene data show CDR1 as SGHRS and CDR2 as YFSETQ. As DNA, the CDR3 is TGCGCCAGCAGCTTGGGGCCAGGGGGGAATCAGCCCCAGCATTTT. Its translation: CASSLGPGGNQPQHF.

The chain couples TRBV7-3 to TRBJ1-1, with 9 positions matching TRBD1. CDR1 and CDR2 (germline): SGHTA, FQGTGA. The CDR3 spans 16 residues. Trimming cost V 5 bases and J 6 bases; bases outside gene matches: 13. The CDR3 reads CASSPRGRDREAEAFF. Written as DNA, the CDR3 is TGTGCCAGCAGCCCTCGGGGGAGGGACAGGGAGGCTGAAGCTTTCTTT.

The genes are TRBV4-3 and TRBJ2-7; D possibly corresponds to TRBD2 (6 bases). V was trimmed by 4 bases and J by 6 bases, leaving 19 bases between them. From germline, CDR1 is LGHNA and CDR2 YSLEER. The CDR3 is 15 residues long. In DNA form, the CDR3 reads TGCGCCAGCAGCCCCGGGGCCGGGGGTTCGTTCGAGCAGTACTTC. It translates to CASSPGAGGSFEQYF.

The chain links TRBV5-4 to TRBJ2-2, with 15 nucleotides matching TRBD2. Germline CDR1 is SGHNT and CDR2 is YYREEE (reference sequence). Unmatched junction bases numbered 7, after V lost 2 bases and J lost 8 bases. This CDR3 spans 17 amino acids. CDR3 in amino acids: CASSFGLAGGPGGELFF. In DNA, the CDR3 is TGTGCCAGCAGCTTCGGACTAGCGGGAGGGCCTGGAGGGGAGCTGTTTTTT.

CDR3 DNA: TGTGCCAGCAGCCCTACAGGGCTGACCACCGGGGAGCTGTTTTTT. Protein product: CASSPTGLTTGELFF. V usage is TRBV11-3 and J usage is TRBJ2-2; possibly TRBD1 for D (6 bases). The ends were cut back, 5 bases at V and 4 bases at J, with 14 bases in the middle. Looked up from germline, CDR1 is SGHNT and CDR2 is YENEEA. The CDR3 contains 15 residues.

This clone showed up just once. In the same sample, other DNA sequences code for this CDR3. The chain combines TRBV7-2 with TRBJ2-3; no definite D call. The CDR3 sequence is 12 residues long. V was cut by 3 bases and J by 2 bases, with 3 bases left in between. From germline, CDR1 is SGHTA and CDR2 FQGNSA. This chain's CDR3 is CASSLATDTQYF. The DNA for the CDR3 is TGTGCCAGCAGCTTGGCCACAGATACGCAGTATTTT.

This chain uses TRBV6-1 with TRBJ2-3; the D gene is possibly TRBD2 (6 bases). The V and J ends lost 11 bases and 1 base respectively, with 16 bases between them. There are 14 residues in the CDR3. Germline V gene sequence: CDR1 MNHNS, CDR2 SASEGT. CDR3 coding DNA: TGTGCCGCGGGGACCCTCGGGGGCACAGATACGCAGTATTTT. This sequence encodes CAAGTLGGTDTQYF.

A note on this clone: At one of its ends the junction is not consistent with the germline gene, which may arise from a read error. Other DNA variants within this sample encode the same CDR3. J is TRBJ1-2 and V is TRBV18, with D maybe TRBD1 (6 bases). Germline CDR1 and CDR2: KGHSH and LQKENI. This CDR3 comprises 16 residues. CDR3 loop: CASSPTSPQGNTGYTF. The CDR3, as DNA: TGTGCCAGCTCACCAACTTCTCCGCAGGGGAATACAGGCTATACCTTC.

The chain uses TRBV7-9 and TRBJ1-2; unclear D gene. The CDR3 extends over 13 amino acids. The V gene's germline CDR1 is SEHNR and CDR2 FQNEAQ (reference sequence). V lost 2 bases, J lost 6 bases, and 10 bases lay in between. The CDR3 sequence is CASSLIENNGYTF. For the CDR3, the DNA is TGTGCCAGCAGCTTAATTGAAAACAATGGCTACACCTTC.

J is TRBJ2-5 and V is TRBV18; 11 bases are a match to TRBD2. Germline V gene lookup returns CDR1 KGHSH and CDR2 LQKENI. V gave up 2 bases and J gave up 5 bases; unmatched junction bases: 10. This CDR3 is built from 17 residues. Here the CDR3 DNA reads TGTGCCAGCTCACCAAATCTAGCGGGAGGAACCAGCGAGACCCAGTACTTC. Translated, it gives CASSPNLAGGTSETQYF.

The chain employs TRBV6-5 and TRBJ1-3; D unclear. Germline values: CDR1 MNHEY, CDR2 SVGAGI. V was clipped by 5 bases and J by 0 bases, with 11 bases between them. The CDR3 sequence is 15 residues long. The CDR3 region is CASSLSIFSGNTIYF. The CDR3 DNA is TGTGCCAGCAGTCTATCGATATTCTCTGGAAACACCATATATTTT.

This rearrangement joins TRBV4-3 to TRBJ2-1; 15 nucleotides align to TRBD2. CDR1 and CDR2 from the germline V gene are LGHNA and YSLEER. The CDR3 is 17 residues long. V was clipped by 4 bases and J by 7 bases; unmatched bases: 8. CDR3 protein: CASSLPGLAGGENEQFF. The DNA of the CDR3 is TGCGCCAGCAGCCTGCCGGGACTAGCGGGAGGAGAGAATGAGCAGTTCTTC.

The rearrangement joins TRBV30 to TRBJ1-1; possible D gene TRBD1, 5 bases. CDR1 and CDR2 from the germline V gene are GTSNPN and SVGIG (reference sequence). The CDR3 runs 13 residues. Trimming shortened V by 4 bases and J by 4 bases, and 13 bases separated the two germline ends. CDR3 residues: CAWTLGGGTEAFF. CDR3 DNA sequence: TGTGCCTGGACCTTGGGCGGGGGCACTGAAGCTTTCTTT.

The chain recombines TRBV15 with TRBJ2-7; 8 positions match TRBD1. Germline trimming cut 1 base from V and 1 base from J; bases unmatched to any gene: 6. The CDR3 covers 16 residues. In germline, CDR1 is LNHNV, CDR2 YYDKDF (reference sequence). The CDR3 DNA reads TGTGCCACCAGCAGAGGTCCAGGGGGCTCATCCTACGAGCAGTACTTC. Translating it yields CATSRGPGGSSYEQYF.

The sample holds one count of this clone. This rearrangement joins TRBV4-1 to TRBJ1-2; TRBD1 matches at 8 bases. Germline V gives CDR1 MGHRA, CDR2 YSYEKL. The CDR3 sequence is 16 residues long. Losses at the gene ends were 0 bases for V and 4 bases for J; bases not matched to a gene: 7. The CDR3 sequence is CASSQDYDRGGYGYTF. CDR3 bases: TGCGCCAGCAGCCAAGACTATGACAGGGGAGGCTATGGCTACACCTTC.

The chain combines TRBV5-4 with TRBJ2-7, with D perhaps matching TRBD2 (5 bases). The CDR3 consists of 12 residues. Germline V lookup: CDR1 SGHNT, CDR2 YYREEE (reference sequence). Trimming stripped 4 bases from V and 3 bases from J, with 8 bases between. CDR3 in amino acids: CASSPGFYEQYF. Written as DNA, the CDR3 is TGTGCCAGCAGCCCGGGGTTCTACGAGCAGTACTTC.

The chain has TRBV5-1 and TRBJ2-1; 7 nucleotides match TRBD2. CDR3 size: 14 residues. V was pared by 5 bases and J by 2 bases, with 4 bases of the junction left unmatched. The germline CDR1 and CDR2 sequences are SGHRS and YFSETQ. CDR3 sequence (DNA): TGCGCCAGCAGACCTAGCGGAGCCTACAATGAGCAGTTCTTC. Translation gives CASRPSGAYNEQFF.

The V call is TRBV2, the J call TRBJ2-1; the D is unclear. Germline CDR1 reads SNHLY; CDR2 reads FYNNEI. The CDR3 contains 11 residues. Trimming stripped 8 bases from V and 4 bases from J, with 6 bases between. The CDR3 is CASRSYNEQFF. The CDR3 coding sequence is TGTGCCAGCCGGAGTTACAATGAGCAGTTCTTC.

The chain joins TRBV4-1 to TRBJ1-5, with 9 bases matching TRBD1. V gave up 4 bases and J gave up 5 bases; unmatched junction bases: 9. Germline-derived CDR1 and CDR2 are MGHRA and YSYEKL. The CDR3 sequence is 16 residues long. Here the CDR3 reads CASSRLGTGFDQPQHF. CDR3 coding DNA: TGCGCCAGCAGCCGCCTCGGGACAGGGTTCGATCAGCCCCAGCATTTT.

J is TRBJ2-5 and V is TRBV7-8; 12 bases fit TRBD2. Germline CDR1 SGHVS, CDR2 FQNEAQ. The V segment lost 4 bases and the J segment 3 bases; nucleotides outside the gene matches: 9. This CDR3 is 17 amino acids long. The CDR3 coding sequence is TGTGCCAGCAGCTCCTCACTAGCGGGAGGAATAAAAGAGACCCAGTACTTC. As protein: CASSSSLAGGIKETQYF.